The 11 T cell receptor beta chains presented below share a single source sample, sequenced in a study of T cell responses to AZD1222 COVID-19 vaccine. Produced via immunoSEQ multiplex PCR; TCRdb's table is partial and in-frame only. The repertoire holds about 48,000 clones, with about 86% as singletons. Sequenced material: peripheral blood, taken 28 days after the second AZD1222 dose. The receptors come from an adult who received the AZD1222 COVID-19 vaccine.

This chain connects TRBV18 to TRBJ2-7; 9 bases are shared with TRBD1. The V and J ends lost 3 bases and 4 bases, in that order; junction bases with no gene match: 7. Germline V gene lookup returns CDR1 KGHSH and CDR2 LQKENI. The CDR3 length is 15 residues. CDR3 sequence (DNA): TGTGCCAGCTCACCCGCGGGGGACAGGGAGTACGAGCAGTACTTC. Its protein is CASSPAGDREYEQYF.

The CDR3: CATSREGDWKDTQYF. The DNA of the CDR3 is TGTGCCACCAGCAGAGAGGGGGATTGGAAAGATACGCAGTATTTT. The rearrangement joins TRBV15 to TRBJ2-3; D assignment may be TRBD1 or TRBD2 (5 bases each). The CDR3 spans 15 residues. Per germline, CDR1 LNHNV and CDR2 YYDKDF (reference sequence). V dropped 0 bases and J dropped 5 bases, with 12 bases sitting between them.

The chain recombines TRBV29-1 with TRBJ2-7, with 7 bases fitting TRBD1. J gave up 0 bases and V 2 bases, and 10 bases lay outside the gene matches. Looked up from germline, CDR1 is SQVTM and CDR2 is ANQGSEA. The CDR3 totals 16 residues. This CDR3 is CSVEMATGVLSYEQYF. The CDR3 nucleotides read TGCAGCGTTGAAATGGCTACAGGGGTACTCTCCTACGAGCAGTACTTC.

The chain combines TRBV11-3 with TRBJ1-6; 7 nucleotides line up with TRBD1. V shed 2 bases, J shed 8 bases, and the junction held 6 bases outside the gene matches. The CDR3 runs to 15 residues. Germline V lookup: CDR1 SGHNT, CDR2 YENEEA. DNA for the CDR3: TGTGCCAGCAGCTTACGGGGGACAGCGGATTCACCCCTCCACTTT. It translates to CASSLRGTADSPLHF.

J is TRBJ1-2 and V is TRBV18, with 7 bases that match TRBD1. Per germline, CDR1 KGHSH and CDR2 LQKENI. CDR3 length equals 15 residues. Unmatched junction bases numbered 8, after V lost 2 bases and J lost 5 bases. The CDR3 protein is CASSPGVDREYGYTF. The DNA for the CDR3 is TGTGCCAGCTCACCAGGGGTCGACAGGGAATATGGCTACACCTTC.

The J gene is TRBJ2-7, the V gene TRBV12-3 or TRBV12-4, with no clear D. Trimming stripped 2 bases from V and 7 bases from J, with 6 bases between. The CDR3 has 11 amino acids. The CDR3 sequence: CASSLLREQYF. The DNA of the CDR3 is TGTGCCAGCAGTTTACTCCGGGAGCAGTACTTC.

The chain links TRBV5-6 to TRBJ2-5, with D hard to call. Trimming removed 5 bases at V and 4 bases at J, with 15 bases between. The CDR3 totals 14 residues. CDR1 and CDR2 (germline): SGHDT, YYEEEE. CDR3 in DNA: TGTGCCAGCAGGCCCGGGCAAGCCGGAGAGACCCAGTACTTC. This translates into CASRPGQAGETQYF.

The chain carries TRBV9 and TRBJ2-7; TRBD1 matches at 11 bases. The trim removed 3 bases at V and 2 bases at J, leaving 7 bases unmatched. This CDR3 contains 16 residues. Germline CDR1 is SGDLS and CDR2 is YYNGEE. The DNA of the CDR3 is TGTGCCAGCAGCGGCGGACAGGGGGCGGTTACCTACGAGCAGTACTTC. It yields the protein CASSGGQGAVTYEQYF.

There are a few counts of this clone. The chain combines TRBV3-1 (or the pseudogene TRBV3-2) with TRBJ2-1; D unresolved. The CDR3 covers 14 residues. Germline lookup yields CDR1 LGHDT and CDR2 YNNKEL (reference sequence). Trimming left V 3 bases short and J 1 base short, with 7 bases between. The CDR3 is CASSQGDSYNEQFF. CDR3 nucleotides: TGTGCCAGCAGCCAGGGCGATTCCTACAATGAGCAGTTCTTC.

The chain joins TRBV28 to TRBJ1-5; 7 bases agree with TRBD1. The V segment lost 3 bases and the J segment 5 bases; nucleotides outside the gene matches: 1. This CDR3 is 13 amino acids long. Germline lookup yields CDR1 MDHEN and CDR2 SYDVKM. DNA for the CDR3: TGTGCCAGCAGTTTCCAGGGGGATCAGCCCCAGCATTTT. Translating gives CASSFQGDQPQHF. Based on the CDR3 plus reference TRBV28 and TRBJ1-5, the full variable domain is DVKVTQSSRYLVKRTGEKVFLECVQDMDHENMFWYRQDPGLGLRLIYFSYDVKMKEKGDIPEGYSVSREKKERFSLILESASTNQTSMYLCASSFQGDQPQHFGDGTRLSIL.

The chain joins TRBV9 to TRBJ1-4; 8 bases match TRBD1. Per the germline V gene, CDR1 is SGDLS and CDR2 is YYNGEE. This CDR3 has 14 residues. V lost 3 bases, J lost 8 bases, and 6 bases stayed unmatched. The CDR3 sequence: CASSAQGASEKLFF. The CDR3 nucleotides read TGTGCCAGCAGCGCTCAGGGGGCATCAGAAAAACTGTTTTTT.